Listed below are T cell receptor beta chains from one sample, sequenced in a study of T-cell reconstitution after alpha-beta-depleted transplantation in children. From the PCR reads, TCRdb called clonotypes with MiXCR, one entry per CDR3 protein. The sample yields about 160,000 distinct CDR3 sequences, roughly 10% seen once. This sample comprised PBMCs, obtained before TCRalphabeta/CD19-depleted stem cell transplant. The receptors here all came from a boy between 2 and 15 years old with acute myeloid leukemia, due to receive a stem cell transplant. Both conserved end residues are part of each CDR3. A D gene is named only where the DNA matches it firmly. Clone size, where shown, is once, few, many, or a class for clones that have expanded.

>TRBD1|TRBV15|many|TRBJ2-1
TGTGCCACCAGCAGAGAATTGGGACAGGGAAATGAGCAGTTCTTC
CATSRELGQGNEQFF
>TRBD2|TRBV11-2|few|TRBJ2-1
TGTGCCAGCAGCCAGGGACTAGCGGGGAGCTCCTACAATGAGCAGTTCTTC
CASSQGLAGSSYNEQFF
>.|TRBV24-1|few|TRBJ1-1
TGTGCCACCAGTGCCTGGGGCAGGGGTTGGGGACGGGCCACTGAAGCTTTCTTT
CATSAWGRGWGRATEAFF
>TRBD1|TRBV3-1|.|TRBJ1-6
TGTGCCAGCAGCCAATTCCCCAGGGGGCTTAAGTCACCCCTCCACTTT
CASSQFPRGLKSPLHF
>.|TRBV6-1|many|TRBJ1-5
TGTGCCAGCAGTGAAGGAGGGAGCAATCAGCCCCAGCATTTT
CASSEGGSNQPQHF
>.|TRBV5-6|.|TRBJ2-2
TGTGCCAGCAGATCCATGGGGCTCTTAGACCGAGGCACCGGGGAGCTGTTTTTT
CASRSMGLLDRGTGELFF
>.|TRBV12-3/TRBV12-4|many|TRBJ2-5
TGTGCCAGCAGTTTAGCGTCCAGCACGGAGACCCAGTACTTC
CASSLASSTETQYF
>.|TRBV5-8|many|TRBJ1-1
TGTGCCAGCAGCTTGATAGGGAGGAACACTGAAGCTTTCTTT
CASSLIGRNTEAFF
>.|TRBV27|many|TRBJ2-1
TGTGCCAGCAGTTACAACAGGGCCTTGGAAGGTGAGCAGTTCTTC
CASSYNRALEGEQFF
>.|TRBV10-3|many|TRBJ1-4
TGTGCCATCAGTGAGTCGAACCAGGAAAAACTGTTTTTT
CAISESNQEKLFF
>TRBD2|TRBV9|many|TRBJ2-5
TGTGCCAGCAGCCCACGGGCAAGCGGGAGAGAAGAGACCCAGTACTTC
CASSPRASGREETQYF
>TRBD1|TRBV12-3/TRBV12-4|many|TRBJ1-5
TGTGCCAGCAGCTTGGGACAGGTTGGCCCCCAGCATTTT
CASSLGQVGPQHF
>.|TRBV20-1|many|TRBJ2-7
TGCAGTGCTAGTAAGTCGGTGGTCGAGCAGTACTTC
CSASKSVVEQYF
>.|TRBV30|many|TRBJ1-2
TGTGCCTCCGACCCCCCCCACACCTTC
CASDPPHTF
>TRBD1|TRBV15|many|TRBJ1-1
TGTGCCACCAGCAGGGTCCCCAAAGGGACAGATCCCACTGAAGCTTTCTTT
CATSRVPKGTDPTEAFF